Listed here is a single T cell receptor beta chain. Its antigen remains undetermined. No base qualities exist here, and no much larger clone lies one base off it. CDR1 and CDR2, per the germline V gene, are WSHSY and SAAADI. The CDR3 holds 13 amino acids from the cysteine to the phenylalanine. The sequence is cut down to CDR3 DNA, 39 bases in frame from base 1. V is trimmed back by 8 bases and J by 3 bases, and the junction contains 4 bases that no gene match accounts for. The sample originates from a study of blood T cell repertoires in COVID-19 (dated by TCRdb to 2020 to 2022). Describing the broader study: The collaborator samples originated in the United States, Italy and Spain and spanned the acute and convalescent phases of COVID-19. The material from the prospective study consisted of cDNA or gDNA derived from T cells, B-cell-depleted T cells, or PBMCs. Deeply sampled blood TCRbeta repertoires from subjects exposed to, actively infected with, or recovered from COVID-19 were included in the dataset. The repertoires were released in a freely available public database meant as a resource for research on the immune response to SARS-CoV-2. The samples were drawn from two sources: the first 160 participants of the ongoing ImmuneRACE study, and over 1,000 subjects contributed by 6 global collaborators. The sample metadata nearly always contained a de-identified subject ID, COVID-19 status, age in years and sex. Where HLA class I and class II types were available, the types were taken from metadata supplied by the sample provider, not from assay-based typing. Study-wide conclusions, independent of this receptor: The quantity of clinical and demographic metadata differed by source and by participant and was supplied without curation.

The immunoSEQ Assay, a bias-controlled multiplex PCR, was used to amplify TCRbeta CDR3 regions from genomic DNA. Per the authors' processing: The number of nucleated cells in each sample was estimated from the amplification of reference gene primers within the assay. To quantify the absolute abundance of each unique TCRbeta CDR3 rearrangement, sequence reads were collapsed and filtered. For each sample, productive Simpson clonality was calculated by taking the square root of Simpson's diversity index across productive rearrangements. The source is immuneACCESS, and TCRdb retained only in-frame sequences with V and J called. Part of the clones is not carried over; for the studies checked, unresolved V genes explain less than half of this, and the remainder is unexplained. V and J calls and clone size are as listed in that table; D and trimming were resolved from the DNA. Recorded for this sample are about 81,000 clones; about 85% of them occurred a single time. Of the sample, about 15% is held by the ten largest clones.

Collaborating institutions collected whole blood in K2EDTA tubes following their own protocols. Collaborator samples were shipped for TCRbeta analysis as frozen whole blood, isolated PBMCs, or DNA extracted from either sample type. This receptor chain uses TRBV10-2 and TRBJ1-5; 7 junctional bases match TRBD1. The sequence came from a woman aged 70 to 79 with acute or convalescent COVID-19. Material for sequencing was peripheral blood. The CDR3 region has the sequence CASRDSLNQPQHF. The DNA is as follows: TGCGCCAGCCGGGACAGCCTCAATCAGCCCCAGCATTTT.